This T cell receptor (beta chain) derives from a study of T cells in Graves' hyperthyroidism and ophthalmopathy. Study-wide background: Initial diagnosis, before any treatment, was when peripheral blood was collected.

This clonotype was detected ten times or more. Amplification yielded TCR beta CDR3 regions, with RNA transcripts as the source. With the HTBI primer set, the TCR CDR3 went through a first round of RT-PCR. TCRdb processed the multiplex PCR reads anew with MiXCR; each CDR3 protein has one entry. The repertoire has 340,000 or so distinct CDR3 sequences, 21% of them found once; the top ten carry around 50%. The CDR3 contains 13 residues. Per the germline V gene, CDR1 is LGHDT and CDR2 is YNNKEL (reference sequence). The V end lost 0 bases, the J end lost 9 bases, and 9 bases lay between the germline ends.

This clonotype originated in a woman aged 45-59 years with Graves' hyperthyroidism. V gene TRBV3-1 combines with J gene TRBJ1-5, with D tentatively TRBD1 (5 bases). Material: blood. The CDR3 reads CASSQDLGLPQHF. In DNA, the CDR3 is TGTGCCAGCAGCCAAGATTTGGGGCTGCCCCAGCATTTT.